These T cell receptor beta chains were read from a single sample in a study of cytomegalovirus exposure and HLA in healthy donors. TCRdb's table, derived via immunoSEQ multiplex PCR, lists solely in-frame clones and lacks some. The data show some 170,000 clones, 70% to 85% seen once. Material for sequencing was PBMCs. The origin of the receptors is a man aged 40-50 years in good health and CMV-seronegative. The CDR3 runs from the conserved cysteine through the conserved F or W. D genes are given only for firm matches. Only part of the rows carry a size: once, few, many, or a class if the clone is expanded.

14	TRBJ1-5	.	TRBV2	once	CASSEAGLDQPQHF	TGTGCCAGCAGTGAAGCGGGGCTCGATCAGCCCCAGCATTTT
12	TRBJ1-1	.	TRBV19	.	CASSLGRTEAFF	TGTGCCAGTAGCTTGGGGCGAACCGAAGCTTTCTTT
15	TRBJ2-7	TRBD2	TRBV11-2	.	CASSLNGGRGWEQYF	TGTGCCAGCAGCTTAAACGGCGGGAGGGGGTGGGAGCAGTACTTC
15	TRBJ2-1	TRBD2	TRBV13	.	CASSLVQAGDNEQFF	TGTGCCAGCAGCTTAGTTCAAGCGGGGGACAATGAGCAGTTCTTC
13	TRBJ2-1	.	TRBV28	.	CASSLGVSGEQFF	TGTGCCAGCAGTTTAGGCGTTTCGGGTGAGCAGTTCTTC
16	TRBJ2-7	.	TRBV7-9	once	CSSSPVGQGQPYEQYF	TGTTCCAGCAGCCCAGTAGGGCAGGGGCAACCTTACGAGCAGTACTTC
15	TRBJ2-7	TRBD1	TRBV5-6	few	CASTRTGTVTYEQYF	TGTGCCAGCACAAGAACCGGGACAGTAACCTACGAGCAGTACTTC
13	TRBJ2-2	TRBD2	TRBV27	.	CASRGLAGGELFF	TGTGCCAGCAGGGGACTAGCGGGTGGGGAGCTGTTTTTT
13	TRBJ2-7	.	TRBV6-5	.	CASRPTGIYEQYF	TGTGCCAGCAGACCCACAGGGATCTACGAGCAGTACTTC
15	TRBJ2-2	TRBD1	TRBV6-5	few	CASSPGQGEAGELFF	TGTGCCAGCAGCCCGGGACAGGGGGAGGCTGGGGAGCTGTTTTTT
16	TRBJ2-5	TRBD2	TRBV11-2	.	CASSSDLAGVGETQYF	TGTGCCAGCAGCTCCGATCTAGCGGGAGTGGGAGAGACCCAGTACTTC
16	TRBJ2-1	TRBD1	TRBV28	.	CASSHSGTGVYNEQFF	TGTGCCAGCAGTCACTCTGGGACAGGGGTTTACAATGAGCAGTTCTTC
14	TRBJ2-5	TRBD2	TRBV9	.	CASSVEAGGETQYF	TGTGCCAGCAGCGTAGAGGCGGGAGGAGAGACCCAGTACTTC
13	TRBJ1-2	.	TRBV25-1	.	CASSVTGSRGYTF	TGTGCCAGCAGTGTAACAGGGAGTAGGGGCTACACCTTC
16	TRBJ2-1	.	TRBV4-2	.	CASSQEMAPGLDEQFF	TGTGCCAGCAGCCAAGAAATGGCGCCAGGACTCGATGAGCAGTTCTTC
13	TRBJ2-7	.	TRBV18	.	CASSPPGAYEQYF	TGTGCCAGCTCACCCCCGGGGGCCTACGAGCAGTACTTC
15	TRBJ2-5	TRBD1	TRBV7-9	once	CASTLGQGAFETQYF	TGTGCCAGCACCCTAGGACAGGGGGCATTCGAGACCCAGTACTTC
13	TRBJ2-7	TRBD2	TRBV6-6	.	CASSPREEREQYF	TGTGCCAGCAGCCCACGGGAGGAACGCGAGCAGTACTTC
16	TRBJ2-3	TRBD2	TRBV9	.	CASSLRAGGPSDTQYF	TGTGCCAGCAGCCTTCGAGCGGGAGGGCCCTCAGATACGCAGTATTTT
15	TRBJ2-7	TRBD2	TRBV6-5	.	CASSPTRLAAYEQYF	TGTGCCAGCAGCCCTACTCGACTAGCGGCCTACGAGCAGTACTTC
12	TRBJ1-2	.	TRBV6-1	.	CASPSGLGGYTF	TGTGCCAGCCCGTCGGGGTTAGGGGGCTACACCTTC
16	TRBJ2-2	.	TRBV19	.	CASSIPSGLNTGELFF	TGTGCCAGTAGTATCCCCAGCGGATTAAACACCGGGGAGCTGTTTTTT
14	TRBJ2-2	TRBD2	TRBV28	.	CASSTAGDAGELFF	TGTGCCAGCAGTACGGCGGGAGACGCCGGGGAGCTGTTTTTT
15	TRBJ2-7	TRBD2	TRBV7-2	.	CASSPSGRGVYEQYF	TGTGCCAGCAGCCCGAGCGGGAGGGGGGTATACGAGCAGTACTTC
18	TRBJ2-5	TRBD1	TRBV5-1	once	CASSARFRDRVLQETQYF	TGCGCCAGCAGCGCCCGCTTCCGGGACAGGGTTCTCCAAGAGACCCAGTACTTC
14	TRBJ1-5	.	TRBV30	.	CAWSGPEQYQPQHF	TGTGCCTGGAGTGGTCCCGAGCAATATCAGCCCCAGCATTTT
12	TRBJ2-2	.	TRBV12-5	.	CASGLNTGELFF	TGTGCTAGTGGTCTGAACACCGGGGAGCTGTTTTTT
15	TRBJ1-2	TRBD1	TRBV4-1	.	CASSQESSRGKGYTF	TGCGCCAGCAGCCAAGAATCGAGCAGGGGGAAGGGCTACACCTTC
17	TRBJ2-3	TRBD2	TRBV27	.	CASSLSSLAGLWDTQYF	TGTGCCAGCAGTTTATCTAGTCTAGCGGGACTATGGGATACGCAGTATTTT
12	TRBJ2-1	.	TRBV19	.	CASSHPSNEQFF	TGTGCCAGTAGCCACCCTAGCAATGAGCAGTTCTTC